These T cell receptor beta chains were read from a single sample in a study of cytomegalovirus exposure and HLA in healthy donors. Profiling relied on immunoSEQ multiplex PCR, and the TCRdb table lists in-frame clones only, not all of them. Of 150,000 to 200,000 clones in the sample, around 80% were seen once. Sequenced sample: PBMCs. The receptor set was obtained from a man aged 18-30 years in good health and CMV-seronegative. Each CDR3 is given with its conserved first and last residue. D genes are given only for firm matches. The listing skips clone size in some rows; elsewhere it reads once, few, many or a size class.

>.|TRBV6-6|once|TRBJ1-4
CAGGGTEEKLFF
TGTGCCGGGGGGGGGACCGAGGAAAAACTGTTTTTT
>.|TRBV18|few|TRBJ1-4
CASSNEMGEILFF
TGTGCCAGCTCTAACGAAATGGGCGAAATACTGTTTTTT
>TRBD2|TRBV28|.|TRBJ2-7
CASETSGHHEQYF
TGTGCCAGCGAAACTAGCGGGCACCACGAGCAGTACTTC
>.|TRBV6-6|.|TRBJ1-2
CASSYKQGYGYTF
TGTGCCAGCAGTTACAAACAGGGTTATGGCTACACCTTC
>TRBD2|TRBV29-1|.|TRBJ2-1
CSVEYGTSRNEQFF
TGCAGCGTTGAATACGGGACTAGCCGGAATGAGCAGTTCTTC
>.|TRBV27|.|TRBJ2-7
CASGSGDTYEQYF
TGTGCCAGCGGATCCGGGGATACCTACGAGCAGTACTTC
>.|TRBV7-6|.|TRBJ1-2
CASGGDLYRYTF
TGTGCCAGCGGGGGGGACCTTTATCGCTACACCTTC
>.|TRBV9|few|TRBJ1-2
CASSVVESGGYTF
TGTGCCAGCAGCGTAGTAGAAAGTGGTGGCTACACCTTC
>.|TRBV6-6|.|TRBJ1-6
CASSLDINSPLHF
TGTGCCAGCAGTTTAGACATAAATTCACCCCTCCACTTT
>TRBD2|TRBV15|.|TRBJ2-7
CATSRDASGTYEQYF
TGTGCCACCAGCAGAGATGCTAGCGGCACCTACGAGCAGTACTTC
>.|TRBV7-9|.|TRBJ2-1
CASTGAAGSYNEQFF
TGTGCCAGCACAGGCGCGGCGGGTTCCTACAATGAGCAGTTCTTC
>.|TRBV19|.|TRBJ1-4
CASSIPAGRDEKLFF
TGTGCCAGTAGTATCCCTGCAGGGAGGGATGAAAAACTGTTTTTT
>.|TRBV7-2|.|TRBJ2-1
CASSFSGSWDEQFF
TGTGCCAGCAGCTTCTCAGGGTCCTGGGATGAGCAGTTCTTC
>TRBD1|TRBV5-6|.|TRBJ1-2
CASSYLQGNYGYTF
TGTGCCAGCAGCTACCTACAGGGGAACTATGGCTACACCTTC
>TRBD2|TRBV4-3|.|TRBJ2-1
CASSPGTSGNEQFF
TGCGCCAGCAGCCCCGGGACTAGCGGGAATGAGCAGTTCTTC
>.|TRBV2|.|TRBJ2-5
CASSRLAQQETQYF
TGTGCCAGCAGTAGGCTAGCGCAACAAGAGACCCAGTACTTC
>TRBD1|TRBV14|.|TRBJ1-6
CASSPNRGNHSPLHF
TGTGCCAGCAGCCCCAACAGGGGAAATCATTCACCCCTCCACTTT
>TRBD2|TRBV18|.|TRBJ2-3
CASSPGTNPDTQYF
TGTGCCAGCTCACCGGGGACTAACCCAGATACGCAGTATTTT
>.|TRBV10-3|once|TRBJ2-2
CATTGLSNTGELFF
TGTGCCACCACAGGGCTTTCGAACACCGGGGAGCTGTTTTTT
>.|TRBV5-4|.|TRBJ2-7
CASSLVWQTNEQYF
TGTGCCAGCAGCTTGGTTTGGCAAACCAACGAGCAGTACTTC
>TRBD1|TRBV19|.|TRBJ2-7
CASSSQGAHEQYF
TGTGCCAGTAGTAGCCAGGGGGCCCACGAGCAGTACTTC
>TRBD2|TRBV6-1|.|TRBJ2-4
CASSEEGGRAKNIQYF
TGTGCCAGCAGTGAAGAAGGCGGGAGGGCCAAAAACATTCAGTACTTC
>.|TRBV15|.|TRBJ2-5
CATSRDYNELEQYF
TGTGCCACCAGCAGAGATTATAACGAATTAGAGCAGTACTTC
>.|TRBV7-2|.|TRBJ2-6
CASRASGANVLTF
TGTGCCAGCAGGGCTTCTGGGGCCAACGTCCTGACTTTC
>TRBD2|TRBV10-3|.|TRBJ2-1
CAISKVAGGFTGGRNEQFF
TGTGCCATCAGTAAGGTAGCGGGAGGGTTTACAGGGGGCAGGAATGAGCAGTTCTTC
>TRBD1|TRBV5-8|.|TRBJ1-2
CASSLRDRSYGYTF
TGTGCCAGCAGCCTACGGGACAGGTCCTATGGCTACACCTTC